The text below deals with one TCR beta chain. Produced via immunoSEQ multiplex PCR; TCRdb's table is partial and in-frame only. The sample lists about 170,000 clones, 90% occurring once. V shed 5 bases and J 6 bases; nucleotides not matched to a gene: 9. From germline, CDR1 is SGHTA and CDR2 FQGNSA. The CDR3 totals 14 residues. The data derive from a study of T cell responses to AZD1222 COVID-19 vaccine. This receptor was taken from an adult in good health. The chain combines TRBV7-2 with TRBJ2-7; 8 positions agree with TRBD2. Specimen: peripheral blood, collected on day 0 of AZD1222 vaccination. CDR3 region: CASSPGGTSSEQYF. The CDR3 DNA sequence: TGTGCCAGCAGCCCCGGCGGGACTAGTTCCGAGCAGTACTTC. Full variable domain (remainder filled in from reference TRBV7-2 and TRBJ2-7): GAGVSQSPSNKVTEKGKDVELRCDPISGHTALYWYRQSLGQGLEFLIYFQGNSAPDKSGLPSDRFSAERTGGSVSTLTIQRTQQEDSAVYLCASSPGGTSSEQYFGPGTRLTVT.